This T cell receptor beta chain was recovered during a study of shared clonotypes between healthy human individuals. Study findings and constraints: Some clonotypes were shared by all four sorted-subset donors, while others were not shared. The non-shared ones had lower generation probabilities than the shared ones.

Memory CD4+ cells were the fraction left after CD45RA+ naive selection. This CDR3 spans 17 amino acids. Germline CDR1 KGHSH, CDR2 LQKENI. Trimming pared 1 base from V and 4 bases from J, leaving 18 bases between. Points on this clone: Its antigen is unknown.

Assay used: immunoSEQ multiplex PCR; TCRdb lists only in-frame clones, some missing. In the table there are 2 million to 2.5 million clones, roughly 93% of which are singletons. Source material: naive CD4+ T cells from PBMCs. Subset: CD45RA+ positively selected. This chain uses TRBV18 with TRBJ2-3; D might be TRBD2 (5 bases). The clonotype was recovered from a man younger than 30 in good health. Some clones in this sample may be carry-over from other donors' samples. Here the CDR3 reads CASSPQTSGGPADTQYF. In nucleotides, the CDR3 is TGTGCCAGCTCACCACAAACGAGCGGAGGCCCGGCAGATACGCAGTATTTT.